A selection of T cell receptor beta chains follows, all from one sample in a study of cytotoxic CD8 clonotypes in ibrutinib-treated CLL. Sequenced by immunoSEQ multiplex PCR; TCRdb stores in-frame clones only, minus some. The sample includes approximately 130,000 clones, around four fifths of them seen just once. Source: PBMCs, taken after 24 months of ibrutinib treatment. The receptors come from a human donor with chronic lymphocytic leukemia. CDR3s include the opening cysteine and the closing phenylalanine or tryptophan. A D gene is named only where the DNA matches it firmly. Rows may omit the clone size; those that give it use once, few, many or a size class.

clone_size j_call v_call d_call cdr3_aa cdr3_nt
- TRBJ1-5 TRBV7-3 - CASWRLRLLNQPQHF TGTGCCAGCTGGCGATTACGGCTCCTCAATCAGCCCCAGCATTTT
- TRBJ2-6 TRBV30 TRBD1 CAWRGQGTSGANVLTF TGTGCCTGGAGGGGACAGGGCACCTCTGGGGCCAACGTCCTGACTTTC
- TRBJ2-5 TRBV18 - CASSPLNGVQETQYF TGTGCCAGCTCACCACTAAACGGGGTCCAAGAGACCCAGTACTTC
- TRBJ2-5 TRBV6-6 - CASSYAGVEETQYF TGTGCCAGCAGTTACGCAGGGGTTGAGGAGACCCAGTACTTC
- TRBJ2-7 TRBV14 - CASSSRHPYEQYF TGTGCCAGCAGCTCAAGACACCCCTACGAGCAGTACTTC
- TRBJ1-1 TRBV10-1 TRBD1 CASSDRGEGVEGAMNTEAFF TGCGCCAGCAGTGATAGGGGAGAGGGTGTAGAGGGGGCCATGAACACTGAAGCTTTCTTT
once TRBJ2-7 TRBV6-5 - CASAAASYEQYF TGTGCCAGCGCGGCGGCGTCCTACGAGCAGTACTTC
- TRBJ1-4 TRBV9 - CASSPVPGLLTTNEKLFF TGTGCCAGCAGCCCGGTCCCAGGGCTGCTAACAACTAATGAAAAACTGTTTTTT
- TRBJ1-4 TRBV27 TRBD1 CASSSPGQGYEKLFF TGTGCCAGCAGTTCGCCGGGACAGGGGTATGAAAAACTGTTTTTT
few TRBJ2-2 TRBV19 - CASSPKGHLNTGELFF TGTGCCAGTAGCCCCAAGGGGCACCTGAACACCGGGGAGCTGTTTTTT
many TRBJ1-1 TRBV4-1 - CASSQDWRVVTEAFF TGCGCCAGCAGCCAAGATTGGAGGGTGGTGACTGAAGCTTTCTTT
- TRBJ1-2 TRBV28 - CASSPPLRGGYTF TGTGCCAGCAGTCCCCCTTTGAGGGGCGGCTACACCTTC
- TRBJ1-2 TRBV28 - CASSTSDYGYTF TGTGCCAGCAGTACCTCGGACTATGGCTACACCTTC
- TRBJ1-1 TRBV30 - CAWSVRGAVTTEAFF TGTGCCTGGAGTGTACGTGGGGCGGTGACCACTGAAGCTTTCTTT
- TRBJ2-5 TRBV11-2 TRBD2 CASSLDLAGGYQETQYF TGTGCCAGCAGCTTAGATCTAGCGGGGGGGTACCAAGAGACCCAGTACTTC
once TRBJ1-2 TRBV30 - CAWSVPPGSVYLNYGYTF TGTGCCTGGAGTGTACCTCCGGGGTCGGTATATCTTAACTATGGCTACACCTTC
- TRBJ2-7 TRBV30 TRBD1 CAWTVETGLGYEQYF TGTGCCTGGACGGTGGAGACAGGGCTTGGGTACGAGCAGTACTTC
once TRBJ1-4 TRBV5-4 - CASSLFRNEKLFF TGTGCCAGCAGCTTGTTTAGGAATGAAAAACTGTTTTTT
few TRBJ1-1 TRBV30 - CAWSEGGNTEAFF TGTGCCTGGAGTGAGGGGGGGAACACTGAAGCTTTCTTT
- TRBJ2-7 TRBV11-1 - CASSLPGSYEQYF TGTGCCAGCAGCTTGCCAGGTTCCTACGAGCAGTACTTC
few TRBJ2-5 TRBV5-1 TRBD2 CASSLATAGGVETQYF TGCGCCAGCAGCTTGGCGACGGCGGGGGGCGTGGAGACCCAGTACTTC
- TRBJ2-2 TRBV9 TRBD1 CASSARQGAVGTSNTGELFF TGTGCCAGCAGCGCAAGACAGGGGGCGGTGGGAACTTCCAACACCGGGGAGCTGTTTTTT
- TRBJ2-3 TRBV2 - CASSPSTDTQYF TGTGCCAGCAGCCCGAGCACAGATACGCAGTATTTT
- TRBJ1-6 TRBV28 - CASSTNWGASYNSPLHF TGTGCCAGCAGTACAAACTGGGGGGCTTCTTATAATTCACCCCTCCACTTT
once TRBJ2-1 TRBV5-1 - CASSFVAGWGRGLSSYNEQFF TGCGCCAGCAGCTTTGTGGCGGGTTGGGGCAGGGGCCTTAGCTCCTACAATGAGCAGTTCTTC
- TRBJ1-2 TRBV7-8 - CASSLALPGRNLYGYTF TGTGCCAGCAGCTTAGCATTACCGGGCCGAAACTTGTATGGCTACACCTTC
- TRBJ1-1 TRBV6-1 - CASSVTVNTEAFF TGTGCCAGCAGTGTTACAGTGAACACTGAAGCTTTCTTT
- TRBJ2-7 TRBV2 TRBD2 CASREAGGGEGYEQYF TGTGCCAGCAGGGAGGCCGGGGGGGGCGAGGGCTACGAGCAGTACTTC
- TRBJ1-1 TRBV4-3 - CASSQDRAGEGTFF TGCGCCAGCAGCCAAGATCGGGCGGGGGAGGGTACTTTCTTT
- TRBJ2-5 TRBV19 - CASSIGTRAETQYF TGTGCCAGTAGTATTGGAACTAGAGCAGAGACCCAGTACTTC
- TRBJ1-5 TRBV10-3 - CAIRAGGGDSNQPQHF TGTGCCATCAGGGCCGGCGGGGGGGATAGCAATCAGCCCCAGCATTTT